The 9 T cell receptor beta chains in this list originate from one sample, sequenced in a study of shared clonotypes between healthy human individuals. The repertoire was sequenced with immunoSEQ multiplex PCR; TCRdb's copy has only in-frame clones and lacks some. The data hold roughly 1 million clones, with approximately 70% observed a single time. The sample was memory CD4+ T cells sorted from blood. Regarding subset: CD45RA-negative fraction. These receptors originate from a man aged 18-30 years in good health.

This clone came up a few times. Written as DNA, the CDR3 is TGTGCCAGCACCCTGAGCCTATCTAACTATGGCTACACCTTC. Its protein is CASTLSLSNYGYTF. V is TRBV28 and J is TRBJ1-2; D gene unclear. The CDR3 loop spans 14 amino acids. V was trimmed by 7 bases and J by 0 bases, leaving 12 bases between them. Germline loops: CDR1 MDHEN, CDR2 SYDVKM.

The gene calls are TRBV18 and TRBJ2-7; 7 nucleotides line up with TRBD1. V lost 3 bases, J lost 5 bases, and 4 bases stayed unmatched. Germline CDR1 reads KGHSH; CDR2 reads LQKENI. The CDR3 spans 13 residues. CDR3 bases: TGTGCCAGCTCACCCCGACAGGGCGACGAGCAGTACTTC. Residues: CASSPRQGDEQYF.

The sample holds a few counts of this clone. The chain's CDR3 is CAIRRQGWEERDTQYF. The CDR3 coding sequence is TGTGCCATCAGAAGACAGGGGTGGGAGGAGCGGGATACGCAGTATTTT. The rearrangement links TRBV10-3 to TRBJ2-3; TRBD1 aligns across 8 bases. V was clipped by 6 bases and J by 6 bases; unmatched bases: 14. The germline V gene encodes CDR1 ENHRY and CDR2 SYGVKD. The CDR3 is 16 amino acids.

V gene TRBV30 combines with J gene TRBJ1-1; TRBD1 aligns across 10 bases. Germline V gives CDR1 GTSNPN, CDR2 SVGIG (reference sequence). CDR3 length: 15 amino acids. Losses at the gene ends were 3 bases for V and 4 bases for J; bases not matched to a gene: 8. For the CDR3, the DNA is TGTGCCTGGAGAGCTACAGGACAGGGGGGCACTGAAGCTTTCTTT. Its translation is CAWRATGQGGTEAFF.

The J gene is TRBJ2-2, the V gene TRBV5-4; 10 nucleotides match TRBD1. CDR3 size: 17 residues. V was pared by 2 bases and J by 2 bases, with 6 bases of the junction left unmatched. Looked up from germline, CDR1 is SGHNT and CDR2 is YYREEE (reference sequence). CDR3 loop: CASSFIGDRGNTGELFF. CDR3 sequence (DNA): TGTGCCAGCAGCTTCATAGGGGACAGGGGAAACACCGGGGAGCTGTTTTTT.

The rearrangement links TRBV4-2 to TRBJ1-3, with no clear D. From germline, CDR1 is LGHNA and CDR2 YNFKEQ. V gave up 0 bases and J gave up 1 base, with 7 bases separating them. The CDR3 consists of 15 residues. In nucleotides, the CDR3 is TGTGCCAGCAGCCAAGATCGGGGTTCTGGAAACACCATATATTTT. This translates into CASSQDRGSGNTIYF.

The chain has TRBV5-1 and TRBJ2-2; no firm D call. The germline gives CDR1 SGHRS, CDR2 YFSETQ. CDR3 length equals 12 residues. V shed 0 bases and J shed 7 bases, with 4 bases lying between them. CDR3 residues: CASSLEGGELFF. The CDR3 region has the DNA TGCGCCAGCAGCTTGGAGGGCGGGGAGCTGTTTTTT.

The rearrangement uses TRBV18 and TRBJ2-2, with D perhaps matching TRBD2 (6 bases). Between the trimmed V and J ends, which lost 4 bases and 6 bases, there was a span of 6 bases. CDR1 KGHSH and CDR2 LQKENI come from the germline V gene. This CDR3 has 12 amino acids. The chain's CDR3 is CASSQRAGELFF. CDR3 DNA sequence: TGTGCCAGCTCACAGCGGGCCGGGGAGCTGTTTTTT.

This chain links TRBV14 with TRBJ2-1; 7 bases map to TRBD2. The CDR3 totals 15 residues. The germline V gene has CDR1 SGHDN and CDR2 FVKESK. J gave up 8 bases and V 0 bases, and 7 bases lay outside the gene matches. The CDR3 protein is CASSQDWGGRYEQFF. The CDR3 bases are TGTGCCAGCAGCCAAGATTGGGGGGGTAGATATGAGCAGTTCTTC.